Below, 30 T cell receptor beta chains from the same sample are listed, as sequenced in a study of response to subunit inactivated influenza vaccine. TCRdb reprocessed the RT-PCR reads with MiXCR, giving one entry per CDR3 protein. The sample gives some 500,000 distinct CDR3 sequences, roughly 23% of which show up once; approximately 1.9% is in the top ten. Specimen: CD4+ T cells sorted from PBMCs, collected roughly 5 days after vaccination. The receptors shown here come from a man in his fifties who received an inactivated influenza vaccine.

J is TRBJ2-1 and V is TRBV11-2, with 10 bases aligning to TRBD2. This CDR3 contains 16 residues. V was clipped by 6 bases and J by 7 bases; unmatched bases: 12. Germline V lookup: CDR1 SGHAT, CDR2 FQNNGV. CDR3: CASSSLTAGGRNEQFF. The CDR3 DNA reads as TGTGCCAGCAGTTCCCTTACAGCGGGGGGGCGAAATGAGCAGTTCTTC.

This clonotype showed up just a few times. This rearrangement joins TRBV29-1 to TRBJ2-1; no clear D gene. Trimming shortened V by 4 bases and J by 9 bases, and 10 bases separated the two germline ends. This CDR3 has 11 residues. The germline CDR1 and CDR2 sequences are SQVTM and ANQGSEA. The CDR3, as DNA: TGCAGCGTTGCCAGCGTTGGTGAGCAGTTCTTC. Amino acids: CSVASVGEQFF.

This clonotype has more than one count but fewer than ten. The chain links TRBV5-1 to TRBJ2-5; the match to TRBD2 covers 8 bases. Germline V gives CDR1 SGHRS, CDR2 YFSETQ. After removal of 6 bases from V and 5 bases from J, the junction contained 6 bases not matched to a gene. The length of the CDR3 is 13 residues. The CDR3 reads CASTLGGGETQYF. CDR3 coding DNA: TGCGCCAGCACCCTCGGCGGGGGGGAGACCCAGTACTTC.

This clonotype was detected a few times. For the CDR3, the DNA is TGCGCCAGCAGCCCTACTAGCGGGGGGAGCTCCTACAATGAGCAGTTCTTC. It codes for CASSPTSGGSSYNEQFF. The chain recombines TRBV4-1 with TRBJ2-1; 12 bases are a match to TRBD2. This CDR3 contains 17 residues. Germline-derived CDR1 and CDR2 are MGHRA and YSYEKL. Trimming at V came to 4 bases and at J to 0 bases, leaving 4 bases not matched to a gene.

This clonotype was recorded a few times. The chain is built from TRBV28 and TRBJ2-1; D might be TRBD2 (6 bases). The length of the CDR3 is 14 residues. The germline V gene has CDR1 MDHEN and CDR2 SYDVKM. Trimming pared 6 bases from V and 6 bases from J, leaving 15 bases between. Written as DNA, the CDR3 is TGTGCCAGCAGGCGGGGACCTGGAATCAATGAGCAGTTCTTC. This gives the protein CASRRGPGINEQFF. Using reference TRBV28 and TRBJ2-1 for the parts outside the CDR3, the full variable domain is DVKVTQSSRYLVKRTGEKVFLECVQDMDHENMFWYRQDPGLGLRLIYFSYDVKMKEKGDIPEGYSVSREKKERFSLILESASTNQTSMYLCASRRGPGINEQFFGPGTRLTVL.

Remarks on this clonotype: This could be a read error, since a much larger clone is one nucleotide away. The V gene is TRBV7-9, the J gene TRBJ1-2; 9 nucleotides agree with TRBD1. J lost 4 bases, V lost 5 bases, and 8 bases had no gene match. CDR1 SEHNR and CDR2 FQNEAQ come from the germline V gene (reference sequence). The CDR3 covers 15 residues. CDR3 region: CASSAQGQGFYGYTF. DNA for the CDR3: TGTGCCAGCAGCGCGCAGGGACAGGGCTTCTATGGCTACACCTTC. Full variable domain (missing parts from reference TRBV7-9 and TRBJ1-2): DTGVSQNPRHKITKRGQNVTFRCDPISEHNRLYWYRQTLGQGPEFLTYFQNEAQLEKSRLLSDRFSAERPKGSFSTLEIQRTEQGDSAMYLCASSAQGQGFYGYTFGSGTRLTVV.

In its sample, this clonotype was seen a few times. This sequence joins TRBV6-5 and TRBJ2-2; D might be TRBD1 (6 bases). The CDR3 has 14 amino acids. The germline CDR1 and CDR2 sequences are MNHEY and SVGAGI. Trimming removed 2 bases from V and 5 bases from J, with 9 bases in between. CDR3 loop: CASSYHTGTGELFF. As DNA, the CDR3 is TGTGCCAGCAGTTACCACACAGGGACCGGGGAGCTGTTTTTT.

The chain has TRBV10-1 and TRBJ1-3; no definite D call. Deletions cut 5 bases from V and 0 bases from J, with 11 bases between. The germline CDR1 and CDR2 sequences are WNHNN and SYGVQD (reference sequence). The CDR3 runs 15 residues. CDR3 nucleotides: TGCGCCAGCAGTTCCAACTCCGTCTCTGGAAACACCATATATTTT. It translates to CASSSNSVSGNTIYF.

This clonotype showed up just a few times. The chain recombines TRBV20-1 with TRBJ1-2; D perhaps matches TRBD1 (5 bases). CDR3 size: 14 residues. The V gene's germline CDR1 is DFQATT and CDR2 SNEGSKA (reference sequence). With 5 bases removed from V and 4 bases from J, the gap between germline ends came to 17 bases. CDR3 DNA: TGCAGTGCTGACCGGGACCGAGCGACCTATGGCTACACCTTC. Translation: CSADRDRATYGYTF.

This clonotype occurred a few times. This chain joins TRBV29-1 and TRBJ2-1; the D is unclear. Germline values: CDR1 SQVTM, CDR2 ANQGSEA. With 4 bases removed from V and 7 bases from J, the gap between germline ends came to 14 bases. The CDR3 has 13 residues. This chain's CDR3 is CSVGKLLSNEQFF. Written as DNA, the CDR3 is TGCAGCGTTGGGAAGCTGCTTTCGAATGAGCAGTTCTTC.

This clonotype was seen a handful of times. The chain recombines TRBV15 with TRBJ2-7; 9 bases fit TRBD1. Germline V lookup: CDR1 LNHNV, CDR2 YYDKDF (reference sequence). The V segment lost 3 bases and the J segment 2 bases; nucleotides outside the gene matches: 2. CDR3 size: 14 residues. The CDR3 DNA reads TGTGCCACCAGCAGGGGGGACAGGGCCTACGAGCAGTACTTC. This gives the protein CATSRGDRAYEQYF.

This clonotype has just a few counts. V usage is TRBV6-2 or TRBV6-3 and J usage is TRBJ2-3; D uncertain. The V gene's germline CDR1 is MNHEY and CDR2 SVGEGT. Trimming took 2 bases from V and 1 from J, leaving 16 bases between them. The CDR3 covers 17 residues. The CDR3 region is CASSYTEAETRTDTQYF. DNA of the CDR3: TGTGCCAGCAGTTACACCGAGGCGGAAACACGCACAGATACGCAGTATTTT.

This chain links TRBV5-1 with TRBJ2-7; 9 positions match TRBD2. The CDR3 contains 15 residues. V lost 0 bases to trimming and J lost 5 bases; unmatched junction nucleotides: 6. Germline V gene lookup returns CDR1 SGHRS and CDR2 YFSETQ. CDR3: CASSLVSGSSHEQYF. The CDR3 bases are TGCGCCAGCAGCTTGGTTAGCGGGAGTTCCCACGAGCAGTACTTC.

This sequence joins TRBV5-1 and TRBJ2-3; TRBD2 aligns across 9 bases. Looked up from germline, CDR1 is SGHRS and CDR2 is YFSETQ. The CDR3 is 16 residues long. V shed 1 base and J 2 bases; nucleotides not matched to a gene: 5. The DNA of the CDR3 is TGCGCCAGCAGCTTGTCGAGCGGGAGGCCCACAGATACGCAGTATTTT. Its protein is CASSLSSGRPTDTQYF.

This clonotype has a handful of counts. The chain carries TRBV24-1 and TRBJ2-1, with 8 bases that match TRBD1. CDR3 length: 17 amino acids. Trimming took 4 bases from V and 4 from J; bases not matched to a gene: 11. Germline V CDR1 and CDR2: KGHDR, SFDVKD. The CDR3 nucleotides read TGTGCCACCAGTGACCCTGGACAGGGAGGAAGTTACAATGAGCAGTTCTTC. This translates into CATSDPGQGGSYNEQFF.

The chain is built from TRBV14 and TRBJ1-1; D remains ambiguous. Germline V gene sequence: CDR1 SGHDN, CDR2 FVKESK. The CDR3 runs to 16 residues. V was shortened by 0 bases and J by 7 bases, with 18 bases between the two germline ends. This CDR3 is CASSQDPPRTSLEAFF. In nucleotides, the CDR3 is TGTGCCAGCAGCCAAGATCCCCCCCGGACGTCACTTGAAGCTTTCTTT.

The CDR3 DNA reads TGTGCCAGCAGCTTGGGACTAGCGGCCGTCAGCTCCTACGAGCAGTACTTC. Amino acid sequence: CASSLGLAAVSSYEQYF. The rearrangement joins TRBV7-9 to TRBJ2-7; 11 bases fit TRBD2. The CDR3 loop spans 17 amino acids. Germline V gene lookup returns CDR1 SEHNR and CDR2 FQNEAQ (reference sequence). With V trimmed by 3 bases and J by 0 bases, 7 bases remained unmatched.

This clonotype was seen more than once but under ten times. This chain joins TRBV9 and TRBJ2-5; 7 bases are a match to TRBD1. The CDR3 runs to 15 residues. The germline V gene encodes CDR1 SGDLS and CDR2 YYNGEE. After removal of 4 bases from V and 4 bases from J, the junction contained 10 bases not matched to a gene. CDR3 residues: CASSSTGLARETQYF. As DNA, the CDR3 is TGTGCCAGCAGCTCGACAGGGCTAGCAAGAGAGACCCAGTACTTC. The full variable domain, in which reference TRBV9 and TRBJ2-5 provide the parts outside the CDR3, is DSGVTQTPKHLITATGQRVTLRCSPRSGDLSVYWYQQSLDQGLQFLIQYYNGEERAKGNILERFSAQQFPDLHSELNLSSLELGDSALYFCASSSTGLARETQYFGPGTRLLVL.

This clonotype was seen more than once but under ten times. The rearrangement links TRBV6-1 to TRBJ2-3, with 14 bases identical to TRBD2. CDR1 MNHNS and CDR2 SASEGT come from the germline V gene. Trimming took 2 bases from V and 6 from J; bases not matched to a gene: 7. CDR3 length: 17 amino acids. CDR3 nucleotide sequence: TGTGCCAGCAGTGAACTTTATCGGACTAGCGGGAGGGATACGCAGTATTTT. It yields the protein CASSELYRTSGRDTQYF.

The CDR3 protein is CASSVSGGTYNEQFF. CDR3 in DNA: TGTGCCAGCAGCGTAAGCGGAGGGACTTACAATGAGCAGTTCTTC. The chain links TRBV9 to TRBJ2-1; possible D gene TRBD2, 6 bases. Trimming took off 1 base at V and 4 bases at J, with 12 bases between the two ends. Germline loops: CDR1 SGDLS, CDR2 YYNGEE. The CDR3 is made up of 15 amino acids.

This clonotype was counted a single time. The rearrangement uses TRBV18 and TRBJ1-2, with D unclear. The germline V and J ends were trimmed by 3 bases and 8 bases, with 19 bases remaining between them. CDR3 length: 15 amino acids. In germline, CDR1 is KGHSH, CDR2 LQKENI. CDR3 in DNA: TGTGCCAGCTCACCGAACGAAGTGCGGGTAGGGGGCTACACCTTC. It codes for CASSPNEVRVGGYTF.

This chain connects TRBV7-9 to TRBJ2-5, with D hard to call. This CDR3 is built from 13 residues. From germline, CDR1 is SEHNR and CDR2 FQNEAQ (reference sequence). Trimming left V 8 bases short and J 1 base short, with 11 bases between. The CDR3 nucleotides read TGTGCCAGCGCTCGGGCAGGCCAAGAGACCCAGTACTTC. Protein sequence: CASARAGQETQYF.

This clonotype was counted only a few times. The V and J genes are TRBV12-3 or TRBV12-4 and TRBJ2-7, with D perhaps matching TRBD1 (6 bases). This CDR3 spans 12 amino acids. The germline V and J ends were trimmed by 6 bases and 3 bases, with 9 bases remaining between them. The CDR3 reads CASRRRGYEQYF. The DNA of the CDR3 is TGTGCCAGCAGACGCAGGGGCTACGAGCAGTACTTC.

In this sample, this clonotype turned up many times. The J gene is TRBJ1-5, the V gene TRBV5-5; maybe TRBD1 (6 bases). Between the trimmed V and J ends, which lost 4 bases and 6 bases, there was a span of 20 bases. The CDR3 has 16 amino acids. The germline V gene encodes CDR1 SGHKS and CDR2 YYEKEE (reference sequence). This CDR3 reads CASSLDRLGPFQPQHF. The CDR3 bases are TGTGCCAGCAGCCTCGACAGGTTGGGTCCGTTTCAGCCCCAGCATTTT.

The chain couples TRBV7-2 to TRBJ1-3; D not certain. This CDR3 contains 14 residues. Germline V gene sequence: CDR1 SGHTA, CDR2 FQGNSA. V was clipped by 1 base and J by 2 bases, with 6 bases between them. CDR3 in amino acids: CASSLVGTGNTIYF. CDR3 in DNA: TGTGCCAGCAGCTTAGTTGGTACTGGAAACACCATATATTTT.

The CDR3 nucleotides read TGCAGTGCTCCGAAACCTAGCGTTAGTGAGCAGTTCTTC. Amino acid sequence: CSAPKPSVSEQFF. The rearrangement uses TRBV20-1 and TRBJ2-1; D possibly corresponds to TRBD2 (6 bases). The germline V gene encodes CDR1 DFQATT and CDR2 SNEGSKA (reference sequence). CDR3 length: 13 amino acids. Trimming cost V 5 bases and J 9 bases, with 17 bases left between them.

In its sample, this clonotype was seen a few times. V usage is TRBV29-1 and J usage is TRBJ2-7; TRBD1 agrees at 11 bases. CDR3 length: 15 residues. V lost 6 bases, J lost 6 bases, and 13 bases stayed unmatched. CDR1 SQVTM and CDR2 ANQGSEA come from the germline V gene. The CDR3 sequence: CSVGQGVNTYLEQYF. CDR3 sequence (DNA): TGCAGCGTGGGACAGGGGGTGAACACTTATCTCGAGCAGTACTTC.

This clonotype was seen a handful of times. The chain recombines TRBV20-1 with TRBJ2-7, with TRBD2 identical over 7 bases. J gave up 3 bases and V 5 bases, and 4 bases lay outside the gene matches. The V gene's germline CDR1 is DFQATT and CDR2 SNEGSKA (reference sequence). This CDR3 spans 12 amino acids. The CDR3 DNA reads as TGCAGTGCTTCCGGGACTAACTACGAGCAGTACTTC. It codes for CSASGTNYEQYF.

There are many counts of this clonotype. The chain couples TRBV20-1 to TRBJ1-5; 7 positions agree with TRBD1. The CDR3 sequence is 13 residues long. Germline-derived CDR1 and CDR2 are DFQATT and SNEGSKA (reference sequence). Losses at the gene ends were 5 bases for V and 3 bases for J; bases not matched to a gene: 4. CDR3 loop: CSASGTVNQPQHF. CDR3 DNA sequence: TGCAGTGCTTCCGGGACAGTCAATCAGCCCCAGCATTTT.

This clonotype was seen repeatedly, ten times or more. The rearrangement links TRBV5-1 to TRBJ2-7; TRBD1 agrees at 9 bases. CDR3 length: 14 amino acids. With 0 bases clipped from V and 3 bases from J, the junction kept 1 base outside the gene matches. Germline lookup yields CDR1 SGHRS and CDR2 YFSETQ. The CDR3 nucleotides read TGCGCCAGCAGCTTGGACAGGGGGCACTACGAGCAGTACTTC. It translates to CASSLDRGHYEQYF.